A selection of T cell receptor beta chains follows, all from one sample in a study of CD8 T cells in ankylosing spondylitis. TCRdb used MiXCR to reprocess the 5' RACE reads, holding one entry per CDR3 protein. The data hold some 240,000 distinct CDR3 sequences, with about 7.3% observed a single time. The sequenced sample was blood, either unsorted or a sorted T cell fraction (not recorded which). Source of these receptors: a male donor with ankylosing spondylitis. The CDR3 runs from the conserved cysteine through the conserved F or W. The D gene is left open where the match is weak. Size tells how often a clone was seen (once, few, many) or the class of an expanded clone, and some rows leave it out.

clone_size d_call j_call v_call cdr3_aa cdr3_nt
few - TRBJ2-3 TRBV5-1 CASSPGPDTQYF TGCGCCAGCAGCCCGGGCCCAGATACGCAGTATTTT
many - TRBJ2-1 TRBV24-1 CATSDSFSYNEQFF TGTGCCACCAGTGACTCCTTCTCCTACAATGAGCAGTTCTTC
many - TRBJ2-1 TRBV28 CASSLMDVYVDEQFF TGTGCCAGCAGCCTAATGGATGTCTATGTCGATGAGCAGTTCTTC
many - TRBJ1-1 TRBV6-5 CASSYSLGETEAFF TGTGCCAGCAGTTACTCACTGGGGGAGACTGAAGCTTTCTTT
many - TRBJ2-7 TRBV7-9 CASSPVGAYEQYF TGTGCCAGCAGCCCCGTAGGAGCCTACGAGCAGTACTTC
many - TRBJ1-2 TRBV27 CASSLGARVYGYTF TGTGCCAGCAGTTTAGGCGCCAGGGTCTATGGCTACACCTTC
many - TRBJ2-3 TRBV15 CATSRGLDFTDTQYF TGTGCCACCAGCAGAGGCTTGGATTTCACAGATACGCAGTATTTT
- - TRBJ1-2 TRBV11-1 CASSPRGRELLANYGYTF TGTGCCAGCAGCCCCCGAGGCAGGGAGCTCCTAGCTAACTATGGCTACACCTTC
many - TRBJ1-5 TRBV10-3 CAIRETGDNQPQHF TGTGCCATCAGGGAGACAGGCGACAATCAGCCCCAGCATTTT
many - TRBJ2-1 TRBV4-3 CASSQEEYEGAYNEQFF TGCGCCAGCAGCCAAGAAGAGTACGAGGGGGCCTACAATGAGCAGTTCTTC
many - TRBJ2-7 TRBV5-1 CASSDRTAYEQYF TGCGCCAGCAGCGACCGGACAGCTTACGAGCAGTACTTC
many - TRBJ2-1 TRBV5-5 CASSPTGHNEQFF TGTGCCAGCAGCCCAACCGGGCACAATGAGCAGTTCTTC
many - TRBJ2-7 TRBV6-1 CASSPSGPPLYEQYF TGTGCCAGCAGCCCATCGGGACCACCCCTCTACGAGCAGTACTTC
few TRBD1 TRBJ2-7 TRBV3-1 CASSPPGGTGGSYEQYF TGTGCCAGCAGCCCCCCTGGTGGGACAGGGGGATCCTACGAGCAGTACTTC
many - TRBJ2-7 TRBV7-9 CASSGTRSGYEQYF TGTGCCAGCAGCGGGACACGATCTGGATACGAGCAGTACTTC
many TRBD1 TRBJ2-7 TRBV19 CASSRDRGPPLYF TGTGCCAGCTCTCGGGACAGGGGGCCCCCGCTGTACTTC
many TRBD1 TRBJ2-2 TRBV6-1 CASKRMKDRVAGELFF TGTGCCAGCAAAAGAATGAAGGACAGGGTTGCCGGGGAGCTGTTTTTT
many TRBD1 TRBJ2-3 TRBV29-1 CSVSLDRGTDTQYF TGCAGCGTCTCGTTGGACAGGGGGACAGATACGCAGTATTTT
few - TRBJ2-7 TRBV11-2 CASSLAGLYYEQYF TGTGCCAGCAGCTTAGCGGGGCTCTACTACGAGCAGTACTTC
many - TRBJ1-1 TRBV6-2/TRBV6-3 CASSYSRRNTEAFF TGTGCCAGCAGTTACTCTCGCAGGAACACTGAAGCTTTCTTT
few - TRBJ2-7 TRBV5-1 CASSSQPDGKASYEQYF TGCGCCAGCAGCTCCCAGCCTGACGGTAAAGCGTCCTACGAGCAGTACTTC
many - TRBJ2-7 TRBV5-1 CASSYDSSYEQYF TGCGCCAGCAGCTACGACAGCTCCTACGAGCAGTACTTC
few - TRBJ2-7 TRBV6-2/TRBV6-3 CASSQLSLDEQYF TGTGCCAGCAGTCAACTAAGTCTCGACGAGCAGTACTTC
- - TRBJ1-6 TRBV27 CASSFRPDTPLHF TGTGCCAGCAGTTTCCGCCCCGACACACCCCTCCACTTT
many TRBD1 TRBJ2-7 TRBV3-1 CASSLRTGVWEQYF TGTGCCAGCAGCCTCCGGACAGGGGTATGGGAGCAGTACTTC
- - TRBJ2-7 TRBV12-5 CASAPGDPAYEQYF TGTGCTAGTGCCCCGGGGGACCCAGCCTACGAGCAGTACTTC
- - TRBJ1-1 TRBV6-5 CASSYSRQNTEAFF TGTGCCAGCAGTTACTCACGACAGAACACTGAAGCTTTCTTT
many - TRBJ1-2 TRBV5-1 CASSLKTGDGYTF TGCGCCAGCAGCTTGAAGACGGGGGATGGCTACACCTTC
many - TRBJ2-2 TRBV4-3 CASSHEGGTGELFF TGCGCCAGCAGCCACGAGGGTGGCACCGGGGAGCTGTTTTTT
many - TRBJ1-1 TRBV4-1 CASSQDPGLNTEAFF TGCGCCAGCAGCCAAGATCCAGGTTTGAACACTGAAGCTTTCTTT
many TRBD1 TRBJ1-5 TRBV28 CASSFIQGGNQPQHF TGTGCCAGCAGTTTTATCCAGGGGGGCAATCAGCCCCAGCATTTT
few TRBD1 TRBJ2-3 TRBV3-1 CASSQGGGRIDTQYF TGTGCCAGCAGCCAAGGAGGGGGCAGGATAGATACGCAGTATTTT
many - TRBJ2-1 TRBV21-1 CASSKAIGQDNPTYNEQFF TGTGCCAGCAGCAAAGCAATCGGACAGGACAATCCAACCTACAATGAGCAGTTCTTC
few TRBD1 TRBJ2-7 TRBV7-9 CASTMDRGHYEQYF TGTGCCAGCACCATGGACAGGGGGCACTACGAGCAGTACTTC
many - TRBJ2-2 TRBV11-3 CASTDNPSSNTGELFF TGTGCCAGCACCGACAACCCTAGTTCGAACACCGGGGAGCTGTTTTTT
- - TRBJ2-3 TRBV7-2 CASSLNRMFTDTQYF TGTGCCAGCAGCTTAAACCGGATGTTCACAGATACGCAGTATTTT
many - TRBJ2-1 TRBV5-4 CASSFMKSSYNEQFF TGTGCCAGCAGCTTCATGAAGAGCTCCTACAATGAGCAGTTCTTC
many - TRBJ1-1 TRBV9 CASSPGTWGTEAFF TGTGCCAGCAGCCCGGGAACTTGGGGGACTGAAGCTTTCTTT
once - TRBJ2-5 TRBV18 CASSRQSQETQYF TGTGCCAGCTCAAGACAGTCCCAAGAGACCCAGTACTTC
many - TRBJ2-5 TRBV27 CASSELKQETQYF TGTGCCAGCAGTGAGCTTAAACAAGAGACCCAGTACTTC
many TRBD2 TRBJ2-2 TRBV24-1 CATSEPGGTGELFF TGTGCCACCAGTGAACCGGGGGGGACCGGGGAGCTGTTTTTT
many TRBD1 TRBJ1-4 TRBV11-2 CASSLVAGGDEKLFF TGTGCCAGCAGCTTAGTAGCAGGGGGCGATGAAAAACTGTTTTTT
many TRBD2 TRBJ2-7 TRBV9 CASSARTSGLYEQYF TGTGCCAGCAGCGCCCGGACTAGCGGACTCTACGAGCAGTACTTC
many - TRBJ2-7 TRBV29-1 CSVESGGTYEQYF TGCAGCGTTGAGAGTGGCGGAACCTACGAGCAGTACTTC
many TRBD1 TRBJ1-2 TRBV28 CASRPGQGAMINGYTF TGTGCCAGCAGACCGGGACAGGGGGCGATGATCAATGGCTACACCTTC
- - TRBJ1-6 TRBV20-1 CSARVARSPLHF TGCAGTGCTAGAGTGGCGCGTTCACCCCTCCACTTT
- - TRBJ1-2 TRBV4-3 CASSHWADSQIGYTF TGCGCCAGCAGCCATTGGGCGGACAGTCAAATTGGCTACACCTTC
many TRBD2 TRBJ2-7 TRBV7-9 CASSPTGRDWEQYF TGTGCCAGCAGCCCCACTGGGAGGGATTGGGAGCAGTACTTC
many - TRBJ2-3 TRBV4-2 CASNPKVGGSTDTQYF TGTGCCAGCAACCCGAAGGTGGGGGGAAGTACAGATACGCAGTATTTT
many TRBD1 TRBJ2-3 TRBV12-5 CASGGTAILGDTQYF TGTGCTAGTGGAGGGACAGCCATACTCGGAGATACGCAGTATTTT
many - TRBJ1-3 TRBV11-1 CASSPAYRSGNTIYF TGTGCCAGCAGCCCGGCATATCGCTCTGGAAACACCATATATTTT
- - TRBJ1-1 TRBV6-1 CASSEEQGWTEAFF TGTGCCAGCAGTGAAGAGCAGGGTTGGACTGAAGCTTTCTTT
many - TRBJ1-5 TRBV27 CASSFGVNQPQHF TGTGCCAGCAGTTTTGGGGTTAATCAGCCCCAGCATTTT
many - TRBJ1-1 TRBV5-1 CASSLGREPNTEAFF TGCGCCAGCAGCTTGGGTCGGGAGCCGAACACTGAAGCTTTCTTT
many TRBD1 TRBJ2-3 TRBV29-1 CSVEVGAKGATDTQYF TGCAGCGTTGAGGTGGGGGCGAAGGGGGCCACAGATACGCAGTATTTT
few TRBD2 TRBJ2-1 TRBV11-3 CASSPKRGVRNEQFF TGTGCCAGCAGCCCCAAGCGGGGGGTAAGAAATGAGCAGTTCTTC